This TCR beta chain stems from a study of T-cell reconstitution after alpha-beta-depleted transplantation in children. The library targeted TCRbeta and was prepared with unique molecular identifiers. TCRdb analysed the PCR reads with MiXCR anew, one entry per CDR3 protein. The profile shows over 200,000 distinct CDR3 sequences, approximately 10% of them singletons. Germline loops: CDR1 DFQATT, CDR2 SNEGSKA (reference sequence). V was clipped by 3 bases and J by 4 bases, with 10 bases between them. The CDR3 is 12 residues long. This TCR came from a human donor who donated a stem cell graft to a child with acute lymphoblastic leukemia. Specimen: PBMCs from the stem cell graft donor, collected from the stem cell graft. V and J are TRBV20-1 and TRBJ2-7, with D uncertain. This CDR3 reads CSASDRPYEQYF. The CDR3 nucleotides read TGCAGTGCTAGCGACCGACCATACGAGCAGTACTTC.